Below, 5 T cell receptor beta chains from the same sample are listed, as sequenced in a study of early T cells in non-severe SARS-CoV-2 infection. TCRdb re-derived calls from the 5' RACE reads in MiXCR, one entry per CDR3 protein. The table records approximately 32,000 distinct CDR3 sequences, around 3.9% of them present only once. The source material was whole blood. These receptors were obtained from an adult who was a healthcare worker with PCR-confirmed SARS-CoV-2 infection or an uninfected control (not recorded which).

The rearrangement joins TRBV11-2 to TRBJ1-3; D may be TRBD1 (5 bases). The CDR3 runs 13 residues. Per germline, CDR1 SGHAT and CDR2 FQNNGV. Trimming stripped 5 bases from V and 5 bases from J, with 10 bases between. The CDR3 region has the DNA TGTGCCAGCAGCGCCACAGGAAGAAACACCATATATTTT. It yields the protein CASSATGRNTIYF.

As DNA, the CDR3 is TGTGCCAGCAGTCTAGAAGACAGGGGGCATTCCTACGAGCAGTACTTC. It codes for CASSLEDRGHSYEQYF. The genes are TRBV27 and TRBJ2-7, with 10 bases aligning to TRBD1. Germline trimming cut 5 bases from V and 1 base from J; bases unmatched to any gene: 8. Per the germline V gene, CDR1 is MNHEY and CDR2 is SMNVEV (reference sequence). This CDR3 region has 16 residues.

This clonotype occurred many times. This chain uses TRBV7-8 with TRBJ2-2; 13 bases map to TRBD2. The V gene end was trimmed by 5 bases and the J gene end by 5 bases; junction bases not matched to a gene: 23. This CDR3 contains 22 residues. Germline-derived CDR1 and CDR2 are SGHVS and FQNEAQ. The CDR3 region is CASSRYQIPIITSGRETGELFF. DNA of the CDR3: TGTGCCAGCAGCCGTTACCAAATCCCGATTATTACTAGCGGGAGGGAGACCGGGGAGCTGTTTTTT.

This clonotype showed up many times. The CDR3: CASSTGEGEQYF. CDR3 coding DNA: TGTGCCAGCAGCACCGGTGAGGGAGAGCAGTACTTC. The chain couples TRBV7-6 to TRBJ2-7, with a tentative D call TRBD2 (5 bases). The CDR3 consists of 12 residues. Per germline, CDR1 SGHVS and CDR2 FNYEAQ. V dropped 5 bases and J dropped 7 bases, with 12 bases sitting between them.

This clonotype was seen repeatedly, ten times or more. The CDR3 protein is CASSLTQFEETQYF. The CDR3 DNA is TGTGCCAGCTCCCTGACTCAATTTGAGGAGACCCAGTACTTC. The chain carries TRBV18 and TRBJ2-5; D is ambiguous. Trimming cost V 6 bases and J 5 bases, with 16 bases left between them. Germline loops: CDR1 KGHSH, CDR2 LQKENI. The length of the CDR3 is 14 residues.